The 22 T cell receptor beta chains listed next were all sequenced from one sample in a study of identical twins. TCRdb used MiXCR to reprocess the 5' RACE reads, holding one entry per CDR3 protein. The sample carries around 480,000 distinct CDR3 sequences, approximately 14% recorded once. The sample was also reused in another study, on yellow fever vaccine responses in identical twins.

The sample consisted of CD4+ T cells sorted from blood. All receptors derive from a woman under 30 in good health.

The chain uses TRBV20-1 and TRBJ2-3; possible D gene TRBD1, 6 bases. In germline, CDR1 is DFQATT, CDR2 SNEGSKA (reference sequence). This CDR3 has 11 amino acids. V was cut by 6 bases and J by 6 bases, with 10 bases left in between. DNA of the CDR3: TGCAGTGCGGCGGACAGTGATACGCAGTATTTT. This codes for CSAADSDTQYF.

This clonotype showed up just a few times. The V gene is TRBV29-1, the J gene TRBJ2-7, with 10 bases identical to TRBD1. Trimming at V came to 7 bases and at J to 1 base, leaving 13 bases not matched to a gene. Germline lookup yields CDR1 SQVTM and CDR2 ANQGSEA. CDR3 size: 16 residues. The CDR3 sequence is CSAAPLPGQGSYEQYF. The CDR3 nucleotides are TGCAGCGCCGCCCCCCTCCCGGGACAGGGGTCCTACGAGCAGTACTTC.

This chain connects TRBV11-2 to TRBJ1-2, with D perhaps TRBD1 (5 bases). Germline loops: CDR1 SGHAT, CDR2 FQNNGV. The CDR3 spans 18 residues. Trimming removed 4 bases from V and 2 bases from J, with 23 bases in between. CDR3 amino acids: CASSSIRLGANSNYGYTF. For the CDR3, the DNA is TGTGCCAGCAGCTCCATCCGGCTTGGGGCGAACTCGAACTATGGCTACACCTTC.

The chain carries TRBV29-1 and TRBJ2-3, with 9 bases identical to TRBD1. Trimming at V came to 6 bases and at J to 2 bases, leaving 6 bases not matched to a gene. This CDR3 region has 14 residues. CDR1 SQVTM and CDR2 ANQGSEA come from the germline V gene. The CDR3 spells CSVSGTGFTDTQYF. The CDR3 bases are TGCAGCGTCTCGGGGACAGGGTTCACAGATACGCAGTATTTT.

This clonotype was picked up a small number of times. The chain recombines TRBV10-1 with TRBJ2-3, with 8 bases that match TRBD2. This CDR3 spans 17 amino acids. J was trimmed by 0 bases and V by 2 bases; bases with no gene match: 7. Germline lookup yields CDR1 WNHNN and CDR2 SYGVQD (reference sequence). The CDR3 sequence: CASSEDSGKGSTDTQYF. The CDR3 DNA sequence: TGCGCCAGCAGTGAGGATAGCGGGAAGGGGAGCACAGATACGCAGTATTTT.

This clonotype was counted a few times. The chain has TRBV2 and TRBJ2-1, with 11 bases lining up with TRBD2. After removal of 0 bases from V and 9 bases from J, the junction contained 4 bases not matched to a gene. The CDR3 spans 15 residues. Germline lookup yields CDR1 SNHLY and CDR2 FYNNEI. The chain's CDR3 is CASSEASGRGGEQFF. CDR3 in DNA: TGTGCCAGCAGTGAAGCTAGCGGGAGGGGCGGTGAGCAGTTCTTC.

This clonotype turned up a few times. V usage is TRBV6-2 or TRBV6-3 and J usage is TRBJ1-5, with 8 nucleotides matching TRBD1. With 10 bases clipped from V and 6 bases from J, the junction kept 8 bases outside the gene matches. Looked up from germline, CDR1 is MNHEY and CDR2 is SVGEGT. This CDR3 contains 13 residues. For the CDR3, the DNA is TGTGCCACCACGGGACAGGCGGGTCAGCCCCAGCATTTT. This translates into CATTGQAGQPQHF.

This clonotype was observed a handful of times. This chain uses TRBV24-1 with TRBJ2-7, with D unclear. The CDR3 covers 14 residues. Germline-derived CDR1 and CDR2 are KGHDR and SFDVKD. Trimming shortened V by 0 bases and J by 2 bases, and 7 bases separated the two germline ends. The CDR3 nucleotides are TGTGCCACCAGTGATTTGTTAAAGCCCTACGAGCAGTACTTC. It encodes CATSDLLKPYEQYF.

The chain uses TRBV5-1 and TRBJ2-2; possible D gene TRBD1, 6 bases. The CDR3 runs 15 residues. V dropped 0 bases and J dropped 5 bases, with 11 bases sitting between them. The germline gives CDR1 SGHRS, CDR2 YFSETQ. In DNA, the CDR3 is TGCGCCAGCAGCTTGGTGACAGGAAGTACCGGGGAGCTGTTTTTT. Encoded protein: CASSLVTGSTGELFF.

The chain is built from TRBV29-1 and TRBJ2-5; possible D gene TRBD2, 6 bases. The CDR3 is 13 residues long. Trimming took 7 bases from V and 2 from J, leaving 14 bases between them. The V gene's germline CDR1 is SQVTM and CDR2 ANQGSEA. CDR3 protein: CSAALAGQETQYF. Written as DNA, the CDR3 is TGCAGCGCTGCCTTGGCGGGACAAGAGACCCAGTACTTC.

The chain employs TRBV14 and TRBJ2-7, with D unclear. Trimming removed 3 bases from V and 3 bases from J, with 6 bases in between. CDR1 is SGHDN and CDR2 is FVKESK in the germline V gene. The CDR3 consists of 12 residues. The chain's CDR3 is CASSQPFYEQYF. The CDR3 coding sequence is TGTGCCAGCAGCCAGCCCTTCTACGAGCAGTACTTC.

This clonotype showed up just a few times. This chain connects TRBV28 to TRBJ2-7, with D perhaps assigned TRBD1 or TRBD2 (7 bases each). The CDR3 runs to 14 residues. The V and J ends lost 2 bases and 4 bases respectively, with 12 bases between them. Germline lookup yields CDR1 MDHEN and CDR2 SYDVKM. CDR3 protein: CASSLPGGVYEQYF. DNA of the CDR3: TGTGCCAGCAGTTTACCAGGGGGGGTTTACGAGCAGTACTTC.

The chain carries TRBV7-8 and TRBJ2-1; D is possibly TRBD1 (6 bases). Trimming left V 2 bases short and J 5 bases short, with 16 bases between. CDR3 length: 16 amino acids. Germline assignment: CDR1 SGHVS and CDR2 FQNEAQ. The CDR3 sequence is CASSLTARGIHNEQFF. CDR3 nucleotides: TGTGCCAGCAGCTTAACGGCCAGGGGTATCCACAATGAGCAGTTCTTC.

This clonotype has a handful of counts. V usage is TRBV29-1 and J usage is TRBJ2-1; tentatively, D is TRBD2 (5 bases). Germline CDR1 reads SQVTM; CDR2 reads ANQGSEA. The CDR3 length is 13 residues. Trimming removed 8 bases from V and 6 bases from J, with 17 bases in between. CDR3 DNA: TGCAGCCATGCGGCTAGCATCGGCAATGAGCAGTTCTTC. This codes for CSHAASIGNEQFF.

This clonotype was found a few times. This chain connects TRBV6-2 or TRBV6-3 to TRBJ2-2; TRBD2 agrees at 13 bases. Per germline, CDR1 MNHEY and CDR2 SVGEGT. The V and J ends lost 4 bases and 4 bases, in that order; junction bases with no gene match: 3. The CDR3 sequence is 16 residues long. The CDR3 sequence is CASSFRTSGGTGELFF. CDR3 sequence (DNA): TGTGCCAGCAGTTTCCGGACTAGCGGGGGCACCGGGGAGCTGTTTTTT.

This clonotype was seen many times. V and J are TRBV11-3 and TRBJ2-7, with 12 bases matching TRBD2. The CDR3 runs 15 residues. V dropped 3 bases and J dropped 6; count of bases not matched to a gene: 6. Germline V gene data show CDR1 as SGHNT and CDR2 as YENEEA. CDR3 sequence reads: CASSFRTSGVCEQYF. For the CDR3, the DNA is TGTGCCAGCAGCTTTCGGACTAGCGGGGTCTGCGAGCAGTACTTC.

V gene TRBV24-1 combines with J gene TRBJ2-4; 10 bases fit TRBD1. The ends lost 1 base at V and 5 bases at J; junction bases unmatched: 1. The germline CDR1 and CDR2 sequences are KGHDR and SFDVKD. CDR3 length: 15 residues. DNA for the CDR3: TGTGCCACCAGTGATTTTGGGACAGGGGAAAACATTCAGTACTTC. Encoded protein: CATSDFGTGENIQYF.

This clonotype occurred many times. This rearrangement joins TRBV12-3 or TRBV12-4 to TRBJ1-1; the D gene is possibly TRBD1 (5 bases). CDR3 length equals 13 residues. V lost 7 bases, J lost 1 base, and 10 bases lay in between. The CDR3 here is CASIDRTNTEAFF. For the CDR3, the DNA is TGTGCCAGCATTGACAGAACGAACACTGAAGCTTTCTTT.

This clonotype was seen a few times. J is TRBJ2-1 and V is TRBV5-8; TRBD1 might be the D (5 bases). The CDR3 runs 13 residues. The germline V and J ends were trimmed by 4 bases and 10 bases, with 15 bases remaining between them. Germline values: CDR1 SGHTS, CDR2 YDEGEE. CDR3 region: CASSRTRQGEQFF. The CDR3 coding sequence is TGTGCCAGCAGCCGAACACGGCAGGGAGAGCAGTTCTTC.

V gene TRBV12-3 or TRBV12-4 combines with J gene TRBJ2-1; 11 bases match TRBD1. The J segment lost 9 bases and the V segment lost 5 bases, leaving 9 bases of the junction unmatched. The CDR3 extends over 15 amino acids. The chain's CDR3 is CASSQGQGVVGEQFF. Here the CDR3 DNA reads TGTGCCAGCAGTCAGGGACAGGGGGTGGTTGGTGAGCAGTTCTTC.

This clonotype has more than one count but fewer than ten. The chain links TRBV5-1 to TRBJ2-7; D call uncertain. CDR3 size: 16 residues. V was clipped by 4 bases and J by 0 bases, with 17 bases between them. The germline V gene has CDR1 SGHRS and CDR2 YFSETQ. The CDR3 sequence is CASSPQTQRYSYEQYF. DNA for the CDR3: TGCGCCAGCAGCCCACAGACTCAACGATACTCCTACGAGCAGTACTTC.

The chain has TRBV12-3 or TRBV12-4 and TRBJ2-1; D possibly corresponds to TRBD2 (6 bases). CDR3 length equals 15 residues. V was shortened by 4 bases and J by 5 bases, with 15 bases between the two germline ends. Here the CDR3 reads CASSYDAGKNNEQFF. The CDR3 DNA follows: TGTGCCAGCAGTTACGACGCGGGAAAAAACAATGAGCAGTTCTTC.